The 22 T cell receptor beta chains given below trace back to one sample, sequenced in a study of cytomegalovirus exposure and HLA in healthy donors. With 60 Vbeta and 13 Jbeta primers, the PCR was carried out. TCRdb's table, derived via immunoSEQ multiplex PCR, lists solely in-frame clones and lacks some. The sample records roughly 100,000 clones, approximately 82% being singletons. Sequencing was done on a sample of PBMCs. The receptors stem from a man aged 40-49 years in good health and CMV-seropositive.

This sequence joins TRBV7-9 and TRBJ2-2, with 10 bases aligning to TRBD1. The CDR3 totals 16 residues. With V trimmed by 3 bases and J by 5 bases, 6 bases remained unmatched. Germline V gives CDR1 SEHNR, CDR2 FQNEAQ (reference sequence). In DNA form, the CDR3 reads TGTGCCAGCAGCTTCAGCCGGGGACAGGGGACCGGGGAGCTGTTTTTT. It specifies CASSFSRGQGTGELFF.

The chain couples TRBV4-2 to TRBJ2-1, with 11 bases fitting TRBD2. Losses at the gene ends were 4 bases for V and 7 bases for J; bases not matched to a gene: 9. This CDR3 is 16 amino acids long. CDR1 LGHNA and CDR2 YNFKEQ come from the germline V gene. CDR3 in DNA: TGTGCCAGCAGCCTGTTAACTAGCGGGAGTAATAATGAGCAGTTCTTC. This sequence encodes CASSLLTSGSNNEQFF.

The rearrangement uses TRBV30 and TRBJ1-4; the match to TRBD1 covers 10 bases. The CDR3 has 14 residues. Trimming removed 1 base from V and 5 bases from J; junction bases left unmatched: 1. Germline CDR1 and CDR2: GTSNPN and SVGIG (reference sequence). The CDR3 region is CAWSAGQGNEKLFF. The DNA for the CDR3 is TGTGCCTGGAGTGCGGGACAGGGGAATGAAAAACTGTTTTTT.

The chain employs TRBV30 and TRBJ1-1; D is uncertain. Trimming took 2 bases from V and 0 from J, leaving 16 bases between them. Germline CDR1 is GTSNPN and CDR2 is SVGIG (reference sequence). This CDR3 comprises 16 residues. The CDR3 DNA sequence: TGTGCCTGGAGTCCCCTCAGTAAATACATGAACACTGAAGCTTTCTTT. Translated, it gives CAWSPLSKYMNTEAFF.

V and J are TRBV19 and TRBJ2-3; 10 bases are shared with TRBD1. This CDR3 is built from 15 residues. Trimming took 5 bases from V and 6 from J; bases not matched to a gene: 8. Looked up from germline, CDR1 is LNHDA and CDR2 is SQIVND (reference sequence). CDR3 nucleotide sequence: TGTGCCAGTAGTCGCCGGGACAGGGGAGAGGATACGCAGTATTTT. Translation gives CASSRRDRGEDTQYF. The full variable domain, completed using reference TRBV19 and TRBJ2-3, is DGGITQSPKYLFRKEGQNVTLSCEQNLNHDAMYWYRQDPGQGLRLIYYSQIVNDFQKGDIAEGYSVSREKKESFPLTVTSAQKNPTAFYLCASSRRDRGEDTQYFGPGTRLTVL.

This clone was picked up a small number of times. This chain uses TRBV5-1 with TRBJ2-2; D may be TRBD2 (6 bases). Germline CDR1 is SGHRS and CDR2 is YFSETQ. The CDR3 runs 17 residues. V lost 6 bases and J lost 6, with 24 bases in between. CDR3 DNA: TGCGCCAGCACCTCCCCCTCCGGGGGTGGTAACGCCGGGGAGCTGTTTTTT. Protein sequence: CASTSPSGGGNAGELFF.

The chain has TRBV15 and TRBJ2-1; perhaps TRBD1 as D (6 bases). V lost 0 bases and J 14 bases, leaving 14 bases between the germline ends. Germline loops: CDR1 LNHNV, CDR2 YYDKDF (reference sequence). The CDR3 loop spans 13 amino acids. CDR3 sequence: CATSRDRGSGKFF. The CDR3 coding sequence is TGTGCCACCAGCAGAGATAGGGGGTCCGGCAAGTTCTTC. Variable domain in full (rest from reference TRBV15 and TRBJ2-1): DAMVIQNPRYQVTQFGKPVTLSCSQTLNHNVMYWYQQKSSQAPKLLFHYYDKDFNNEADTPDNFQSRRPNTSFCFLDIRSPGLGDTAMYLCATSRDRGSGKFFGPGTRLTVL.

The chain joins TRBV13 to TRBJ1-1, with D perhaps matching TRBD1 (5 bases). Germline V gene data show CDR1 as PRHDT and CDR2 as FYEKMQ (reference sequence). The germline V and J ends were trimmed by 4 bases and 1 base, with 10 bases remaining between them. This CDR3 spans 14 amino acids. The CDR3 protein is CASSWGGENTEAFF. CDR3 DNA sequence: TGTGCCAGCAGCTGGGGGGGGGAGAACACTGAAGCTTTCTTT.

In this sample, this clone turned up a few times. The rearrangement links TRBV7-8 to TRBJ2-3; 10 bases map to TRBD2. The junction had 9 bases not matched to a gene; V was cut back by 5 bases and J by 4 bases. The CDR3 spans 16 residues. Germline values: CDR1 SGHVS, CDR2 FQNEAQ. For the CDR3, the DNA is TGTGCCAGCAGCCAGGCGTCTAGCGGGAGAGCAGATACGCAGTATTTT. Translation gives CASSQASSGRADTQYF.

Concerning this clone itself: At the DNA level, this CDR3 is encoded by other sequences in the same sample as well. This chain joins TRBV6-1 and TRBJ2-1; 11 bases align to TRBD2. The CDR3 consists of 15 residues. V was clipped by 4 bases and J by 5 bases; unmatched bases: 4. In germline, CDR1 is MNHNS, CDR2 SASEGT. CDR3 DNA sequence: TGTGCCAGCAGTGGTGGGACTAGCGGAAACAATGAGCAGTTCTTC. This translates into CASSGGTSGNNEQFF.

This clone has more than one count but fewer than ten. The rearrangement uses TRBV5-6 and TRBJ2-5; D is perhaps TRBD2 (6 bases). V gave up 1 base and J gave up 2 bases, with 15 bases separating them. The CDR3 has 16 residues. Germline CDR1 and CDR2: SGHDT and YYEEEE. The CDR3 nucleotides are TGTGCCAGCAGCTTGTTCGGGTGGGGGGATCAAGAGACCCAGTACTTC. Its translation: CASSLFGWGDQETQYF.

This clone was observed a handful of times. V and J are TRBV5-6 and TRBJ2-5; 8 nucleotides align to TRBD2. There are 17 residues in the CDR3. The germline V gene has CDR1 SGHDT and CDR2 YYEEEE. V shed 3 bases, J shed 0 bases, and the junction held 10 bases outside the gene matches. Here the CDR3 reads CASSSHGDGGDQETQYF. As DNA, the CDR3 is TGTGCCAGCAGCTCCCACGGGGACGGGGGGGACCAAGAGACCCAGTACTTC.

CDR3 sequence (DNA): TGTGCCATCAATGATCGGGGAGGGAATGAGCAGTTCTTC. Translating gives CAINDRGGNEQFF. The rearrangement links TRBV10-3 to TRBJ2-1, with 7 positions matching TRBD2. CDR1 is ENHRY and CDR2 is SYGVKD in the germline V gene. V lost 7 bases to trimming and J lost 7 bases; unmatched junction nucleotides: 7. CDR3 length: 13 amino acids.

V gene TRBV28 combines with J gene TRBJ2-1, with 9 nucleotides matching TRBD1. The germline CDR1 and CDR2 sequences are MDHEN and SYDVKM. The CDR3 contains 19 residues. J gave up 0 bases and V 6 bases, and 15 bases lay outside the gene matches. The CDR3 DNA reads TGTGCCAGCAGCCCCTGGACAGGGGCGGACTTAAGCTCCTACAATGAGCAGTTCTTC. It specifies CASSPWTGADLSSYNEQFF.

V gene TRBV7-9 combines with J gene TRBJ1-3, with 8 positions matching TRBD1. CDR3 length: 15 residues. CDR1 is SEHNR, CDR2 FQNEAQ, per germline (reference sequence). Trimming at V came to 1 base and at J to 8 bases, leaving 7 bases not matched to a gene. The DNA for the CDR3 is TGTGCCAGCAGCTTAGGGACAGGGATCGCGGACACCATATATTTT. Protein: CASSLGTGIADTIYF.

The chain couples TRBV6-5 to TRBJ2-1, with no clear D. Germline V gives CDR1 MNHEY, CDR2 SVGAGI. Trimming left V 2 bases short and J 8 bases short, with 10 bases between. CDR3 length: 13 amino acids. CDR3 protein: CASSYPPVHEQFF. CDR3 coding DNA: TGTGCCAGCAGTTACCCCCCCGTCCATGAGCAGTTCTTC.

The V call is TRBV18, the J call TRBJ2-7, with D uncertain. With 3 bases removed from V and 1 base from J, the gap between germline ends came to 7 bases. Germline assignment: CDR1 KGHSH and CDR2 LQKENI. The CDR3 is 13 amino acids. As DNA, the CDR3 is TGTGCCAGCTCACCTGGCTCGTCCTACGAGCAGTACTTC. This encodes CASSPGSSYEQYF.

This chain connects TRBV28 to TRBJ1-5; possibly TRBD1 for D (6 bases). The V end lost 5 bases, the J end lost 4 bases, and 18 bases lay between the germline ends. Germline CDR1 and CDR2: MDHEN and SYDVKM. The CDR3 contains 16 residues. As DNA, the CDR3 is TGTGCCAGCAGTGACAGGAGAGGGGTAGGGAATCAGCCCCAGCATTTT. Amino acids: CASSDRRGVGNQPQHF.

V and J are TRBV7-8 and TRBJ1-5; 9 bases line up with TRBD1. The CDR3 is 14 amino acids. Germline loops: CDR1 SGHVS, CDR2 FQNEAQ. V lost 4 bases to trimming and J lost 5 bases; unmatched junction nucleotides: 3. CDR3 sequence reads: CASSWGQGDQPQHF. CDR3 nucleotides: TGTGCCAGCAGCTGGGGACAGGGTGATCAGCCCCAGCATTTT. Full variable domain (outside the CDR3, taken from reference TRBV7-8 and TRBJ1-5): GAGVSQSPRYKVAKRGQDVALRCDPISGHVSLFWYQQALGQGPEFLTYFQNEAQLDKSGLPSDRFFAERPEGSVSTLKIQRTQQEDSAVYLCASSWGQGDQPQHFGDGTRLSIL.

This chain links TRBV28 with TRBJ2-7; the match to TRBD1 covers 7 bases. V shed 5 bases, J shed 5 bases, and the junction held 6 bases outside the gene matches. This CDR3 is 13 amino acids long. The germline V gene encodes CDR1 MDHEN and CDR2 SYDVKM. DNA for the CDR3: TGTGCCAGCAGTCTACAGGGGTGGGACGAGCAGTACTTC. It specifies CASSLQGWDEQYF.

V and J are TRBV7-2 and TRBJ2-5; the match to TRBD2 covers 14 bases. CDR3 length equals 16 residues. Losses at the gene ends were 8 bases for V and 3 bases for J; bases not matched to a gene: 8. The V gene's germline CDR1 is SGHTA and CDR2 FQGNSA. The CDR3 DNA is TGTGCCAGCTTTCTGACTAGCGGGGGGGCGGAAGAGACCCAGTACTTC. Encoded protein: CASFLTSGGAEETQYF. Full variable domain (rest looked up from reference TRBV7-2 and TRBJ2-5): GAGVSQSPSNKVTEKGKDVELRCDPISGHTALYWYRQSLGQGLEFLIYFQGNSAPDKSGLPSDRFSAERTGGSVSTLTIQRTQQEDSAVYLCASFLTSGGAEETQYFGPGTRLLVL.

This chain links TRBV5-5 with TRBJ2-6; 7 positions agree with TRBD1. Germline CDR1 reads SGHKS; CDR2 reads YYEKEE (reference sequence). The length of the CDR3 is 18 residues. With V trimmed by 0 bases and J by 0 bases, 6 bases remained unmatched. CDR3 protein: CASSLEGRGSSGANVLTF. In DNA, the CDR3 is TGTGCCAGCAGCTTGGAGGGCAGGGGGAGCTCTGGGGCCAACGTCCTGACTTTC. The variable domain in full, with the rest retrieved from reference TRBV5-5 and TRBJ2-6, is DAGVTQSPTHLIKTRGQQVTLRCSPISGHKSVSWYQQVLGQGPQFIFQYYEKEERGRGNFPDRFSARQFPNYSSELNVNALLLGDSALYLCASSLEGRGSSGANVLTFGAGSRLTVL.